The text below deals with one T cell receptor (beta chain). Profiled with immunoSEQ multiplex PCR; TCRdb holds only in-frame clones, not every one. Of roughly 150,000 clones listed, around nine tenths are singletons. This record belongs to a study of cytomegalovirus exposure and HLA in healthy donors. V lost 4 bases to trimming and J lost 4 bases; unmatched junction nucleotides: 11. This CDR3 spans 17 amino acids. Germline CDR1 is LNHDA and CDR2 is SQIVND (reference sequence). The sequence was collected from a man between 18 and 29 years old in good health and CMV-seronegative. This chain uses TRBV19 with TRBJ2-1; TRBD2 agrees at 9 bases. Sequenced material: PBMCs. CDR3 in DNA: TGTGCCAGTAGTACCACCGCCGGGACTAGCAGTTACAATGAGCAGTTCTTC. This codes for CASSTTAGTSSYNEQFF.